This TCR beta chain was identified during a study of T cell repertoires in cytomegalovirus infection. Study as a whole: Well-studied HLA-B-restricted CMV epitopes were used in the study alongside recently identified HLA-C-restricted ones. From public TCR beta signatures came an indication of both CMV infection and matching HLA type.

TCRdb reprocessed the reads via MiXCR and lists one record per CDR3 protein. The sample consists of roughly 310,000 distinct CDR3 sequences, 29% of them appearing once. Study observations and caveats: The ex vivo response was dominated by HLA-C-restricted CMV-specific TCR beta clonotypes.

In the case of this clonotype: What it binds is not known.

The specimen was cultured PBMCs, collected from culture after CMV antigen stimulation. The TCR comes from a human donor in good health (CMV status not recorded). Some clones in this sample may be carry-over from other donors' samples.

This CDR3 is CASSSPGQGLYEQYF. The CDR3 DNA follows: TGTGCCAGCAGCTCTCCGGGACAGGGCTTGTACGAGCAGTACTTC. The genes are TRBV5-5 and TRBJ2-7; TRBD1 agrees at 9 bases. Germline V CDR1 and CDR2: SGHKS, YYEKEE (reference sequence). The CDR3 is 15 amino acids. V lost 3 bases and J lost 4; bases outside the gene matches: 8.